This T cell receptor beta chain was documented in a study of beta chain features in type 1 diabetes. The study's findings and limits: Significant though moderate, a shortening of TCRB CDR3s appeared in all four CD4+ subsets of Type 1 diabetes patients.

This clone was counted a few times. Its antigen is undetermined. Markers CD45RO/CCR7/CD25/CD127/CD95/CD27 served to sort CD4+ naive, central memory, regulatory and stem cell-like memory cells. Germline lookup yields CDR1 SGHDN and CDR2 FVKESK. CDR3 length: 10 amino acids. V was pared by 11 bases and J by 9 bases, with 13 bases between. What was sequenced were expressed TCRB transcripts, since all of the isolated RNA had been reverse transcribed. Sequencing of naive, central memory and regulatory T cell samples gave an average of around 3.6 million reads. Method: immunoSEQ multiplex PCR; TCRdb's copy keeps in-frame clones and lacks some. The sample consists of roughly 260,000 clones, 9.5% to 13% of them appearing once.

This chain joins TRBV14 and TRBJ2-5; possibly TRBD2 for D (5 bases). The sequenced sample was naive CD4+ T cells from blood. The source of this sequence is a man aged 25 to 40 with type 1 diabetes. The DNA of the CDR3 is TGTGCCCTACGATCGAGGGCCCAGTACTTC. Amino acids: CALRSRAQYF.